A selection of T cell receptor beta chains follows, all from one sample in a study of long-term antiretroviral therapy in people with HIV. Clones were sequenced by immunoSEQ multiplex PCR, and TCRdb holds only the in-frame ones, with some missing. There are some 25,000 clones in the sample; 80% to 90% occur only once, and approximately 16% lies in the top ten. The material was unsorted PBMCs, obtained 1.2 years after starting antiretroviral therapy. The receptors originated from a man aged 45-65 years with HIV. Each CDR3 is given with its conserved first and last residue. D genes are given only for firm matches. Expanded clones are given a class, and other clones once, few, many or no size at all.

TGTGCCAGCAGCATCACCTACAATGAGCAGTTCTTC CASSITYNEQFF - 12 TRBJ2-1 TRBV6-6 -
TGTGCCAGTAGTTGGGACAGGAAAAACACCGGGGAGCTGTTTTTT CASSWDRKNTGELFF - 15 TRBJ2-2 TRBV19 TRBD1
TGTGCCAGCAGCCGGCCCGACACATACAATGAGCAGTTCTTC CASSRPDTYNEQFF - 14 TRBJ2-1 TRBV25-1 -
TGTGCCAGTAGTGGTAGCGGATTACTGGAGCAGTTCTTC CASSGSGLLEQFF - 13 TRBJ2-1 TRBV19 -
TGTGCCACCCTCCCGAGGGAATCCTACGAGCAGTACTTC CATLPRESYEQYF - 13 TRBJ2-7 TRBV10-3 -
TGTGCCAGCAGTGCCGCGGGGAGAGGATCCTACAATGAGCAGTTCTTC CASSAAGRGSYNEQFF - 16 TRBJ2-1 TRBV25-1 -
TGTGCCAGCAGCCCCCGGGACAGCTCTTATAGCAATCAGCCCCAGCATTTT CASSPRDSSYSNQPQHF - 17 TRBJ1-5 TRBV7-2 TRBD1
TGCGCCAGCAGCTTGGGCTACGAGCAGTACTTC CASSLGYEQYF few 11 TRBJ2-7 TRBV5-1 -
TGTGCCAGCAGCTTAAATCGGGACAGGGGTAATGAGCAGTTCTTC CASSLNRDRGNEQFF - 15 TRBJ2-1 TRBV11-1 TRBD1
TGTGCCAGTAGTAATCGGGACAGCTCTGGAAACACCATATATTTT CASSNRDSSGNTIYF - 15 TRBJ1-3 TRBV19 TRBD1
TGCGCCAGCAGCCAAGATGGGGCGGGGGGTTACAACGAGCAGTACTTC CASSQDGAGGYNEQYF once 16 TRBJ2-7 TRBV4-3 TRBD2
TGTGCCAGCACCCCGACTAGCGCAGGATACAATGAGCAGTTCTTC CASTPTSAGYNEQFF - 15 TRBJ2-1 TRBV6-1 TRBD2
TGTGCCAGCAGTGAGACAGGGATGGAGACCCAGTACTTC CASSETGMETQYF - 13 TRBJ2-5 TRBV28 TRBD1
TGTGCCAGCAGTTACACTATCAATTACGAGCAGTACTTC CASSYTINYEQYF - 13 TRBJ2-7 TRBV6-5 -
TGTGCCAGCAGCTGGCCCTCGTACGAGCAGTACTTC CASSWPSYEQYF - 12 TRBJ2-7 TRBV28 -
TGTGCCAGCAGCGCCAGCAGGACGGTCAGCTCCTACGAGCAGTACTTC CASSASRTVSSYEQYF once 16 TRBJ2-7 TRBV7-9 -
TGTGCCAGCAGTCCTGTTGGGACAGGGGGCCCCGGGCAGTACTTC CASSPVGTGGPGQYF few 15 TRBJ2-7 TRBV2 TRBD1
TGTGCCATAAGAAAAATGACAGGGAAAAACACTGAAGCTTTCTTT CAIRKMTGKNTEAFF - 15 TRBJ1-1 TRBV10-3 TRBD1
TGTGCCAGCAGCACATTTGGATCGGGCAATCAGCCCCAGCATTTT CASSTFGSGNQPQHF - 15 TRBJ1-5 TRBV28 -
TGTGCCAGCAGTACGGACAGGGGGCCCTATGGCTACACCTTC CASSTDRGPYGYTF - 14 TRBJ1-2 TRBV2 TRBD1
TGTGCCAGCAGCCAAGACTCGGAAGATACGCAGTATTTT CASSQDSEDTQYF once 13 TRBJ2-3 TRBV4-2 -
TGTGCCAGCAGCCCAGGGACAGGGGGGTCCAATGAGCAGTTCTTC CASSPGTGGSNEQFF - 15 TRBJ2-1 TRBV11-3 TRBD1
TGCGCCAGCAGCCTAACAGGGGGCGCGGATGATACGCAGTATTTT CASSLTGGADDTQYF - 15 TRBJ2-3 TRBV4-3 TRBD1
TGTGCCAGCAGCGTAGCTTTGTCGGACCCGACGGGACCCTACAATGAGCAGTTCTTC CASSVALSDPTGPYNEQFF - 19 TRBJ2-1 TRBV9 -
TGTGCCAGCAGCCCTCTGGCCGGTTCAACAGTAACTAACTATGGCTACACCTTC CASSPLAGSTVTNYGYTF - 18 TRBJ1-2 TRBV11-2 -
TGTGCCAGCAGCTTACAGGGGCCCTTTAAGTCCTATAATTCACCCCTCCACTTT CASSLQGPFKSYNSPLHF - 18 TRBJ1-6 TRBV7-8 -
TGTGCCAGCAGTAGCCGGGACGGCGCCTATGGCTACACCTTC CASSSRDGAYGYTF - 14 TRBJ1-2 TRBV6-5 -
TGTGCCAGCACCTCCTTAAGAGGGCGGACGAACACTGAAGCTTTCTTT CASTSLRGRTNTEAFF - 16 TRBJ1-1 TRBV11-2 -
TGTGCCAGCAGTTTGGTGGGGGGGCAGAGCAATCAGCCCCAGCATTTT CASSLVGGQSNQPQHF once 16 TRBJ1-5 TRBV27 -
TGTGCCAGCAGCTTTTATGCGGGGCGAGAGACCCAGTACTTC CASSFYAGRETQYF - 14 TRBJ2-5 TRBV11-2 -
TGTGCCAGCAGCCTACAGGGGGCGCAATACGAGCAGTACTTC CASSLQGAQYEQYF - 14 TRBJ2-7 TRBV5-4 TRBD1
TGTGCCAGCAGTCTACCGGGACTAGAGGAGACCCAGTACTTC CASSLPGLEETQYF - 14 TRBJ2-5 TRBV6-5 TRBD2
TGTGCCAGCAGTCCCCAGGGAGGGAGCAGCGGGGAGCTGTTTTTT CASSPQGGSSGELFF - 15 TRBJ2-2 TRBV6-1 TRBD2
TGTGCCAGCACCTCGGACTCAAGGTATTCACCCCTCCACTTT CASTSDSRYSPLHF - 14 TRBJ1-6 TRBV7-9 -
TGTGCCAGCAGCTTAGACGGGGGGCTAGCGGGGGACAATGAGCAGTTCTTC CASSLDGGLAGDNEQFF - 17 TRBJ2-1 TRBV7-9 TRBD2
TGTGCCAGCAGCTTAGAGCCCCCAGGGGCTGCCAAAAACATTCAGTACTTC CASSLEPPGAAKNIQYF - 17 TRBJ2-4 TRBV7-2 -
TGCGCCAGCAGCCCCGACGGGGAAGAGACCCAGTACTTC CASSPDGEETQYF once 13 TRBJ2-5 TRBV4-1 -
TGCGCCAGCAGCACGGGACAGTATACCGGGGAGCTGTTTTTT CASSTGQYTGELFF - 14 TRBJ2-2 TRBV5-1 TRBD1
TGTGCCAGCAGTGTAGACGGGGGCCCGGGGGATACGCAGTATTTT CASSVDGGPGDTQYF - 15 TRBJ2-3 TRBV2 -
TGTGCCAGCAGGACGACCTCCTCTGGGGCCAACGTCCTGACTTTC CASRTTSSGANVLTF - 15 TRBJ2-6 TRBV6-5 -
TGTGCCAGCAGCAGCCAAACGAGGACAGGGGGGGACTATGGCTACACCTTC CASSSQTRTGGDYGYTF - 17 TRBJ1-2 TRBV7-9 TRBD1
TGTGCCTGCACCTCGCCGGGCGAGCAGTACTTC CACTSPGEQYF - 11 TRBJ2-7 TRBV30 -
TGTGCTCTGGGACAGGGGATAAACACCATATATTTT CALGQGINTIYF - 12 TRBJ1-3 TRBV30 TRBD1
TGCGCCAGCAGCTTGGAGGAAAGGCTCTCTGGGGCCAACGTCCTGACTTTC CASSLEERLSGANVLTF - 17 TRBJ2-6 TRBV5-1 -
TGCGCCAGCAGCTCTGCCCCGGGGAATGAGCAGTTCTTC CASSSAPGNEQFF - 13 TRBJ2-1 TRBV5-1 -
TGTGCCAGCAGTCCTAACCTCAGTAGCAGGAATACAGATACGCAGTATTTT CASSPNLSSRNTDTQYF - 17 TRBJ2-3 TRBV28 -
TGTGCCAGCAGTGTTAGACGACAGGGAAATGAAAAACTGTTTTTT CASSVRRQGNEKLFF - 15 TRBJ1-4 TRBV2 TRBD1
TGTGCCAGCAGTGGAGGAGGCCAGGGAAGCACCGGGGAGCTGTTTTTT CASSGGGQGSTGELFF - 16 TRBJ2-2 TRBV2 -
TGTGCCAGTAGCCTCGAATGGGACGGTTACAATGAGCAGTTCTTC CASSLEWDGYNEQFF few 15 TRBJ2-1 TRBV19 -
TGTGCCAGCAGTGAAGTGAGGAACACCGGGGAGCTGTTTTTT CASSEVRNTGELFF - 14 TRBJ2-2 TRBV2 -
TGTGCCTGGAGCCCGGGGAACACTGAAGCTTTCTTT CAWSPGNTEAFF - 12 TRBJ1-1 TRBV30 -
TGTGCCAGCTCACCCTCCACAGATACGCAGTATTTT CASSPSTDTQYF - 12 TRBJ2-3 TRBV18 -
TGCGCCAGCAGCCAAGAGGAGAATTCACCCCTCCACTTT CASSQEENSPLHF few 13 TRBJ1-6 TRBV4-1 -
TGTGCCAGCAGTGGATTAGTCCGGCGGGATTCACCCCTCCACTTT CASSGLVRRDSPLHF - 15 TRBJ1-6 TRBV2 -